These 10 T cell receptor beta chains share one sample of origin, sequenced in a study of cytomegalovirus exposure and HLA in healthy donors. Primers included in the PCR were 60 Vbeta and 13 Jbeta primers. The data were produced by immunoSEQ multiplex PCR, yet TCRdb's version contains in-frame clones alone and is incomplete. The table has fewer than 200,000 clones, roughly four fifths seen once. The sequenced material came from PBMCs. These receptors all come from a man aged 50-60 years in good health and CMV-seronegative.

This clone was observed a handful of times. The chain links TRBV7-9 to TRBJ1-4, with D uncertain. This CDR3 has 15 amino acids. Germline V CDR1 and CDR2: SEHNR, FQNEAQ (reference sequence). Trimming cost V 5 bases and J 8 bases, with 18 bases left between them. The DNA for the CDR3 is TGTGCCAGCAGCCATTTGACCGGGGAGGAGGAAAAACTGTTTTTT. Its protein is CASSHLTGEEEKLFF.

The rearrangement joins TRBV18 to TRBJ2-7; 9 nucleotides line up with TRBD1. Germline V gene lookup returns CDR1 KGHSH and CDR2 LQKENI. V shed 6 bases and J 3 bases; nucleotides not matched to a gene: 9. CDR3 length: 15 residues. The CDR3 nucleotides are TGTGCCAGCTCCCTGGGACAGGGCGGGAGCTACGAGCAGTACTTC. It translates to CASSLGQGGSYEQYF.

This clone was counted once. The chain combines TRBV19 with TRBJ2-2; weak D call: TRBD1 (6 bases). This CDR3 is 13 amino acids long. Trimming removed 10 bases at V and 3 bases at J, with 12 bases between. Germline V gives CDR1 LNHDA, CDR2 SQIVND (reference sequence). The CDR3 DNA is TGTGCCACGTGGGACATCGACACCGGGGAGCTGTTTTTT. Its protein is CATWDIDTGELFF.

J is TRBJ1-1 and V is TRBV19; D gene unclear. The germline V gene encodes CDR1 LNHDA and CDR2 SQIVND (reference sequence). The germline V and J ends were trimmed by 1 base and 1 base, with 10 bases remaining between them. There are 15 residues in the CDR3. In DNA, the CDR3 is TGTGCCAGTAGTATAGGGGAGGCGGCGAACACTGAAGCTTTCTTT. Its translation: CASSIGEAANTEAFF.

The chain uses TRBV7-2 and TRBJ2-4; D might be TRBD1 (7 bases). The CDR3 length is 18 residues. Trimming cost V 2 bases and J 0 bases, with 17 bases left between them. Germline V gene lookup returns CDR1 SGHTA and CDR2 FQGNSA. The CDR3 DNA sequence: TGTGCCAGCAGCTTAATAAGGGCAGGGGGACTAGCCAAAAACATTCAGTACTTC. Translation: CASSLIRAGGLAKNIQYF. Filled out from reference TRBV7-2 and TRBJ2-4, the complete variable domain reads GAGVSQSPSNKVTEKGKDVELRCDPISGHTALYWYRQSLGQGLEFLIYFQGNSAPDKSGLPSDRFSAERTGGSVSTLTIQRTQQEDSAVYLCASSLIRAGGLAKNIQYFGAGTRLSVL.

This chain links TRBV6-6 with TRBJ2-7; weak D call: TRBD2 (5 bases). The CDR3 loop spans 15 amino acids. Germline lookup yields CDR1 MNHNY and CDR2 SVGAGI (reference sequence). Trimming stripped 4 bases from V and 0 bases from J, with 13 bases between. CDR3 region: CASSSGDASSYEQYF. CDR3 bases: TGTGCCAGCAGTTCCGGGGATGCCAGCTCCTACGAGCAGTACTTC.

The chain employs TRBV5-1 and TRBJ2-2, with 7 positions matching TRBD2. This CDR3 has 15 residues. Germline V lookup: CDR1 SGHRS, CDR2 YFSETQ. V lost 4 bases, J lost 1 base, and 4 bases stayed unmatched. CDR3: CASSPGGLNTGELFF. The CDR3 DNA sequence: TGCGCCAGCAGCCCGGGAGGCCTGAACACCGGGGAGCTGTTTTTT.

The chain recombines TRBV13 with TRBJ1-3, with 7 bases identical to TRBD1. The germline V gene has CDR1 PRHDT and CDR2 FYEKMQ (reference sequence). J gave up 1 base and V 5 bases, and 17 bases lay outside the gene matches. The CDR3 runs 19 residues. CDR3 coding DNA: TGTGCCAGCAGCCTTCCGGGGAAGTCGAGACAGGGTTCTGGAAACACCATATATTTT. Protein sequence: CASSLPGKSRQGSGNTIYF.

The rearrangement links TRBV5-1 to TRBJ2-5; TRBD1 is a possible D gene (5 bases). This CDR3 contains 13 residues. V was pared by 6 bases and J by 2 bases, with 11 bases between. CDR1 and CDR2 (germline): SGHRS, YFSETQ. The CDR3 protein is CASKVRVQETQYF. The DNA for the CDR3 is TGCGCCAGCAAGGTCAGGGTACAAGAGACCCAGTACTTC.

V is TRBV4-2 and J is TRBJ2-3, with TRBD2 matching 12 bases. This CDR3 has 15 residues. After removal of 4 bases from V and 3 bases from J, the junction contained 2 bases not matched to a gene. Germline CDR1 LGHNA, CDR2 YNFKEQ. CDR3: CASSLLAGGTDTQYF. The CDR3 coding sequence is TGTGCCAGCAGCCTGCTAGCGGGGGGGACAGATACGCAGTATTTT.